What follows are 13 T cell receptor beta chains derived from one specimen sequenced in a study of CD8+CD57+ T cells in acquired aplastic anemia. Genomic DNA, the template, was used for profiling of the TCR beta VDJ and CDR3. MiXCR, applied by TCRdb to the reads, yields one record per CDR3 protein. Of a few hundred thousand distinct CDR3 sequences in the sample, 56% were seen once. Selection for sequencing was limited to patients who had shown CD8+CD57+ cell expansion by flow cytometry. The specimen sequenced was sorted CD4+, CD8+, or CD8+CD57+ T cells (not recorded which) from PBMCs. Receptors were obtained from a human donor with aplastic anemia.

The chain joins TRBV12-3 or TRBV12-4 to TRBJ2-1, with 14 nucleotides matching TRBD2. The CDR3 consists of 15 residues. Trimming at V came to 6 bases and at J to 7 bases, leaving 5 bases not matched to a gene. CDR3 sequence reads: CASRRTSGGINEQFF. The CDR3 DNA follows: TGTGCCAGCAGGCGGACTAGCGGGGGGATTAATGAGCAGTTCTTC.

This clonotype was found many times. Germline is not matched at one junction end, which may reflect a read error. The rearrangement uses TRBV7-3 and TRBJ2-7; 7 bases are a match to TRBD1. Looked up from germline, CDR1 is SGHTA and CDR2 is FQGTGA. The CDR3 sequence is 13 residues long. In nucleotides, the CDR3 is TGTGCCAGCAGCTTGGGACAGAACTACGGGCAGTACTTC. Protein sequence: CASSLGQNYGQYF.

This clonotype was detected only once. The gene calls are TRBV25-1 and TRBJ2-2; D might be TRBD1 (6 bases). V dropped 5 bases and J dropped 1 base, with 11 bases sitting between them. Germline V gene lookup returns CDR1 MGHDK and CDR2 SYGVNS. The CDR3 covers 15 residues. DNA of the CDR3: TGTGCCAGCAGTAAAATGGACAGGAACACCGGGGAGCTGTTTTTT. It is translated as CASSKMDRNTGELFF.

The V call is TRBV20-1, the J call TRBJ1-2; D call uncertain. The CDR3 sequence is 14 residues long. Trimming pared 3 bases from V and 8 bases from J, leaving 19 bases between. Germline V CDR1 and CDR2: DFQATT, SNEGSKA (reference sequence). In DNA form, the CDR3 reads TGCAGTGCTAGCGTACGGGCGAGGTTGGGGGGCTACACCTTC. This sequence encodes CSASVRARLGGYTF.

This clonotype was detected a few times. The rearrangement joins TRBV2 to TRBJ2-5; no clear D gene. Trimming left V 10 bases short and J 0 bases short, with 12 bases between. CDR1 is SNHLY and CDR2 is FYNNEI in the germline V gene. CDR3 length: 13 amino acids. Here the CDR3 DNA reads TGTGCCACTCCCCCAACTAACCAAGAGACCCAGTACTTC. Encoded protein: CATPPTNQETQYF. Full variable domain (rest looked up from reference TRBV2 and TRBJ2-5): EPEVTQTPSHQVTQMGQEVILRCVPISNHLYFYWYRQILGQKVEFLVSFYNNEISEKSEIFDDQFSVERPDGSNFTLKIRSTKLEDSAMYFCATPPTNQETQYFGPGTRLLVL.

The chain is built from TRBV7-9 and TRBJ1-1, with D possibly matching TRBD1 (5 bases). The CDR3 extends over 14 amino acids. Trimming removed 3 bases from V and 5 bases from J, with 13 bases in between. Germline loops: CDR1 SEHNR, CDR2 FQNEAQ (reference sequence). CDR3 coding DNA: TGTGCCAGCAGCTTGGAAGGGGCCCGGACTGAAGCTTTCTTT. Protein: CASSLEGARTEAFF.

This clonotype was seen a handful of times. The V and J genes are TRBV24-1 and TRBJ1-5; D unresolved. Trimming removed 3 bases from V and 3 bases from J, with 2 bases in between. The CDR3 covers 12 residues. Germline V gene sequence: CDR1 KGHDR, CDR2 SFDVKD. CDR3 bases: TGTGCCACCAGTGATCCCAATCAGCCCCAGCATTTT. As protein: CATSDPNQPQHF.

There are a few counts of this clonotype. The rearrangement links TRBV15 to TRBJ1-6, with TRBD1 as a possible D gene (6 bases). The V end lost 11 bases, the J end lost 6 bases, and 20 bases lay between the germline ends. The CDR3 has 15 amino acids. The germline gives CDR1 LNHNV, CDR2 YYDKDF (reference sequence). The CDR3 loop is CAVQTGGSGNSPLHF. The CDR3 region has the DNA TGTGCCGTTCAAACGGGGGGCTCGGGTAATTCACCCCTCCACTTT.

This clonotype has more than one count but fewer than ten. V is TRBV5-1 and J is TRBJ2-5; D is undetermined. The CDR3 consists of 11 residues. Germline lookup yields CDR1 SGHRS and CDR2 YFSETQ. V was cut by 9 bases and J by 11 bases, with 17 bases left in between. CDR3 protein: CATQDGPPQYF. The CDR3, as DNA: TGCGCCACCCAGGACGGTCCCCCACAGTACTTC.

This clonotype occurred many times. The chain carries TRBV19 and TRBJ2-6; TRBD1 is a possible D gene (5 bases). Trimming shortened V by 4 bases and J by 1 base, and 26 bases separated the two germline ends. This CDR3 comprises 21 residues. Per the germline V gene, CDR1 is LNHDA and CDR2 is SQIVND (reference sequence). CDR3: CASSTLLIGAGSPSGANVLTF. CDR3 bases: TGTGCCAGTAGTACACTCCTCATAGGGGCAGGGTCTCCGTCTGGGGCCAACGTCCTGACTTTC.

The chain couples TRBV2 to TRBJ2-1, with 10 bases matching TRBD2. V was clipped by 1 base and J by 8 bases; unmatched bases: 5. This CDR3 has 15 residues. CDR1 is SNHLY, CDR2 FYNNEI, per germline. The CDR3 region is CASSEEAGGPYEQFF. The CDR3 DNA sequence: TGTGCCAGCAGTGAAGAAGCGGGGGGGCCCTATGAGCAGTTCTTC.

CDR3 nucleotide sequence: TGCGCCAGCAGTCTAACGGGGGGCCGAAGTAATGAGCAGTTCAATGAGCAGTTCTTC. Encoded protein: CASSLTGGRSNEQFNEQFF. This chain joins TRBV5-1 and TRBJ2-1, with a weak D call TRBD2 (7 bases). The ends were cut back, 5 bases at V and 6 bases at J, with 30 bases in the middle. The CDR3 is 19 amino acids. The germline V gene has CDR1 SGHRS and CDR2 YFSETQ.

The genes are TRBV19 and TRBJ1-1; tentative D call: TRBD1 (5 bases). Germline V lookup: CDR1 LNHDA, CDR2 SQIVND (reference sequence). CDR3 length equals 15 residues. The V end was cut by 5 bases, the J end by 0 bases, with 13 bases between. The CDR3 DNA follows: TGTGCCAGTAGTTACGACAGCTTCATGAACACTGAAGCTTTCTTT. Protein sequence: CASSYDSFMNTEAFF.